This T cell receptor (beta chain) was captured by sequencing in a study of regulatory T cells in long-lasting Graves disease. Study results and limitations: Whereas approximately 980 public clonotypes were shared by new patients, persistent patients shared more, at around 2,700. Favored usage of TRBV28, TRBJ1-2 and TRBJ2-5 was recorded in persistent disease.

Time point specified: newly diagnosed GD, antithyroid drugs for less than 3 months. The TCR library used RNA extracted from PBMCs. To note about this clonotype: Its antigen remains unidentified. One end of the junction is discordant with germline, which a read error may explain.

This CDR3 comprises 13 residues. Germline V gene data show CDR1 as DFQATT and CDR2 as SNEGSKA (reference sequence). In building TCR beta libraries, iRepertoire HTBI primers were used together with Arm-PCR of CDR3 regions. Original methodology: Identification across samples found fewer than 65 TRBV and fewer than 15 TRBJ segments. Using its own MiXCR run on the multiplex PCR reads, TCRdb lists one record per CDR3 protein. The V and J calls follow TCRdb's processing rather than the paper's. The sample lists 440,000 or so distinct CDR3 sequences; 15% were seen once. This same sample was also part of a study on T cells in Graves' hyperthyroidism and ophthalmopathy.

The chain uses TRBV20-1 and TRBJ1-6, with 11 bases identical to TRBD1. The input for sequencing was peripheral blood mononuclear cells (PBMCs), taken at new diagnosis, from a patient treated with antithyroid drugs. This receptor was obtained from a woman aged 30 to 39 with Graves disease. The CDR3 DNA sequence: TGCAGTGCTAGGGGGACAGGGGGTTCATCCCTCCACTTT. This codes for CSARGTGGSSLHF.